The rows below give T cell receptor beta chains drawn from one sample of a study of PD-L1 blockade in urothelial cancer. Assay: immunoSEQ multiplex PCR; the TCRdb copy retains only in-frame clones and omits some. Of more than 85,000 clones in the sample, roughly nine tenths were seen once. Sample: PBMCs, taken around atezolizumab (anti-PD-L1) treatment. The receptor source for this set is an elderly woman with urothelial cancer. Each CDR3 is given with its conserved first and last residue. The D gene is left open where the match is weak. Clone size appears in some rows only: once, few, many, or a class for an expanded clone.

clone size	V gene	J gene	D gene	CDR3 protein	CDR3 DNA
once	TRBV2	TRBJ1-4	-	CASNTGRNEKLFF	TGTGCCAGCAATACAGGGCGTAATGAAAAACTGTTTTTT
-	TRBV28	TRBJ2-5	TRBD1	CASRGGQAQETQYF	TGTGCCAGCAGGGGGGGACAGGCCCAAGAGACCCAGTACTTC
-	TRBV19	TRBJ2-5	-	CASSIAGPGETQYF	TGTGCCAGTAGTATAGCCGGTCCAGGGGAGACCCAGTACTTC
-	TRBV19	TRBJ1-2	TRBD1	CASSPWTGGNGYTF	TGTGCCAGTAGTCCATGGACAGGGGGAAATGGCTACACCTTC
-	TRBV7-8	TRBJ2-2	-	CASSPAGVKDTGELFF	TGTGCCAGCAGCCCCGCCGGAGTAAAGGACACCGGGGAGCTGTTTTTT
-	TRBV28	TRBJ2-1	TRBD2	CASSLLTSGRPSEQFF	TGTGCCAGCAGTCTCTTGACTAGCGGGCGGCCATCTGAGCAGTTCTTC
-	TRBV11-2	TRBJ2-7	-	CASTRGSYEQYF	TGTGCCAGCACCCGGGGCTCCTACGAGCAGTACTTC
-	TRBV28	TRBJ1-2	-	CASRQGNYGYTF	TGTGCCAGCAGACAGGGTAACTATGGCTACACCTTC
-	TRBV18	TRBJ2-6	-	CASSLRPSTGRAGANVLTF	TGTGCCAGCTCACTGCGCCCTTCCACAGGGAGGGCTGGGGCCAACGTCCTGACTTTC
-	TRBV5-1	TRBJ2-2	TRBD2	CASSPAGGGDTGELFF	TGCGCCAGCAGCCCGGCGGGGGGAGGTGACACCGGGGAGCTGTTTTTT
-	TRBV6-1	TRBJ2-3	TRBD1	CASSESRDRGNTQYF	TGTGCCAGCAGTGAGTCCCGGGACAGGGGAAATACGCAGTATTTT
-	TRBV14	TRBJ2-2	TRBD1	CASSQDRGRISGELFF	TGTGCCAGCAGCCAAGATAGGGGGCGTATTAGCGGGGAGCTGTTTTTT
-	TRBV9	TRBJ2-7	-	CASSVGWGGYEQYF	TGTGCCAGCAGCGTCGGCTGGGGAGGCTACGAGCAGTACTTC
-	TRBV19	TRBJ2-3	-	CASKREGSTDTQYF	TGTGCCAGTAAACGGGAAGGTAGCACAGATACGCAGTATTTT
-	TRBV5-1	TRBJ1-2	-	CASSLEQEGYGYTF	TGCGCCAGCAGCTTGGAACAGGAAGGCTATGGCTACACCTTC
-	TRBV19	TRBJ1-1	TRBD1	CASSPGTGRRNTEAFF	TGTGCCAGTAGCCCCGGGACAGGGAGGAGGAACACTGAAGCTTTCTTT
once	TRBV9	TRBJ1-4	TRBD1	CASSAGGDEKLFF	TGTGCCAGCAGCGCAGGGGGAGACGAAAAACTGTTTTTT
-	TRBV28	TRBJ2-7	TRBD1	CASTNGQGAPYEQYF	TGTGCCAGCACCAACGGACAGGGGGCCCCCTACGAGCAGTACTTC
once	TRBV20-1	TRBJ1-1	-	CSARQWEAFF	TGCAGTGCCCGACAGTGGGAAGCTTTCTTT
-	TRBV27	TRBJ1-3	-	CASSVQGLAGNTIYF	TGTGCCAGCAGTGTCCAGGGGCTCGCTGGAAACACCATATATTTT
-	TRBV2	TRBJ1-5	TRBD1	CASSVDREGQPQHF	TGTGCCAGCAGTGTGGACAGGGAGGGTCAGCCCCAGCATTTT
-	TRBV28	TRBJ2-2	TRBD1	CASSYQGVTGELFF	TGTGCCAGCAGTTACCAGGGGGTCACCGGGGAGCTGTTTTTT
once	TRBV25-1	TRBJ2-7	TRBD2	CASSGTTWGGEQYF	TGTGCCAGCAGTGGCACCACATGGGGGGGAGAGCAGTACTTC
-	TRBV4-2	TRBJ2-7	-	CASSQVRDEQYF	TGTGCCAGCAGCCAAGTACGGGACGAGCAGTACTTC
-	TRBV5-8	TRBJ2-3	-	CASRQGITLGGDTQYF	TGTGCCAGCAGACAAGGGATCACTCTAGGGGGAGATACGCAGTATTTT
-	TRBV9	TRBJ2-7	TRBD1	CASSVGGTGGHEQYF	TGTGCCAGCAGCGTAGGGGGGACAGGGGGTCACGAGCAGTACTTC
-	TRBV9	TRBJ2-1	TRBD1	CASSEGQGSYNEQFF	TGTGCCAGCAGCGAAGGACAGGGTTCCTACAATGAGCAGTTCTTC
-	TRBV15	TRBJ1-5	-	CATSRVTENQPQHF	TGTGCCACCAGCAGAGTCACAGAGAATCAGCCCCAGCATTTT
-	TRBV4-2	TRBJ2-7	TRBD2	CASSQGLAGDLYEQYF	TGTGCCAGCAGCCAGGGACTAGCGGGAGATTTATACGAGCAGTACTTC
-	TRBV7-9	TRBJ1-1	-	CASSSGTRNTEAFF	TGTGCCAGCAGCTCCGGGACACGGAACACTGAAGCTTTCTTT
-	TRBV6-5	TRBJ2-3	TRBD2	CASRITSGSSDTQYF	TGTGCCAGCAGAATAACTAGCGGGAGTTCTGATACGCAGTATTTT
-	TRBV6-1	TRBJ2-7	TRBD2	CASSGAGVRSYEQYF	TGTGCCAGCAGTGGAGCGGGAGTGCGGTCCTACGAGCAGTACTTC
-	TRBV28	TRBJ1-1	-	CASSRDTEAFF	TGTGCCAGCAGCCGGGACACTGAAGCTTTCTTT
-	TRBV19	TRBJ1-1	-	CASSIGRGLNTEAFF	TGTGCCAGTAGTATAGGACGGGGGTTGAACACTGAAGCTTTCTTT
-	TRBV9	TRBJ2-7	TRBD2	CASSVGAGVLEQYF	TGTGCCAGCAGCGTAGGAGCGGGAGTACTCGAGCAGTACTTC
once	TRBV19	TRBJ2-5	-	CASSIRQGKETQYF	TGTGCCAGTAGTATACGGCAGGGAAAAGAGACCCAGTACTTC
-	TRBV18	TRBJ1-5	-	CASSLGQNSNQPQHF	TGTGCCAGCTCACTAGGACAGAACTCTAATCAGCCCCAGCATTTT
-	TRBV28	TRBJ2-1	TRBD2	CASSLSQRDYNEQFF	TGTGCCAGCAGTTTGTCTCAGCGGGACTACAATGAGCAGTTCTTC
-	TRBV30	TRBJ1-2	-	CAWSRPPSSGYTF	TGTGCCTGGAGCCGTCCTCCGTCCAGTGGCTACACCTTC
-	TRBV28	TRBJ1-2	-	CASSFGSGDATYGYTF	TGTGCCAGCAGTTTTGGGTCAGGGGACGCCACGTATGGCTACACCTTC
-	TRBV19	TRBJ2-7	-	CASSIESSGTRSYEQYF	TGTGCCAGTAGTATAGAAAGTTCAGGGACTCGTTCCTACGAGCAGTACTTC
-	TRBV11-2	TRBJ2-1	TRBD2	CASTEGLAGGTEQFF	TGTGCCAGCACCGAGGGACTAGCGGGAGGTACTGAGCAGTTCTTC
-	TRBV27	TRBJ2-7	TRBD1	CASSFTRQGHYEQYF	TGTGCCAGCAGTTTCACCCGACAGGGCCATTACGAGCAGTACTTC
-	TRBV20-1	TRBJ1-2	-	CSASRVGTF	TGCAGTGCTAGTCGGGTCGGCACCTTC
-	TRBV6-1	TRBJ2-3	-	CASSVLVDTQYF	TGTGCCAGCAGTGTCCTAGTCGATACGCAGTATTTT
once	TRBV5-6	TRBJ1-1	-	CASSLGAGTLNTEAFF	TGTGCCAGCAGCTTGGGAGCCGGGACACTGAACACTGAAGCTTTCTTT
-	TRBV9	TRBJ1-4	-	CASSVGTGSSNEKLFF	TGTGCCAGCAGCGTGGGCACAGGGTCCTCTAATGAAAAACTGTTTTTT
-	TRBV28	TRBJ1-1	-	CASSLSPVGVNTEAFF	TGTGCCAGCAGTTTATCCCCAGTAGGGGTGAACACTGAAGCTTTCTTT